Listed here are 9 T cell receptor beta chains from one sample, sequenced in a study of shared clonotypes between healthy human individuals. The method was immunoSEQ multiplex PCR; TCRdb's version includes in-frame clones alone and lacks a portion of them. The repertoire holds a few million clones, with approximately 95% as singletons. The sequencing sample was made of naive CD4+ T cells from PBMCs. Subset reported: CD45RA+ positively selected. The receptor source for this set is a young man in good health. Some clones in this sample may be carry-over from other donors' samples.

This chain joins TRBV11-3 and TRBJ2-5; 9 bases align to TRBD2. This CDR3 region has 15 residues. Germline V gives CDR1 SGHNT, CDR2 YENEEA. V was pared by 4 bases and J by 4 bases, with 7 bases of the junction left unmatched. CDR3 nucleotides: TGTGCCAGCAGCTCTGTAGCGGGAGTCGGAGAGACCCAGTACTTC. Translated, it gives CASSSVAGVGETQYF.

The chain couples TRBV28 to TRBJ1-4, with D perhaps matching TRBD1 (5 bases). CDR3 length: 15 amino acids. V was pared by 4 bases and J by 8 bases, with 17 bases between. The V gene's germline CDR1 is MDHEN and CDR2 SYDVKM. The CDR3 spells CASSSQANPGEKLFF. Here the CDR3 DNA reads TGTGCCAGCAGTTCACAGGCGAACCCGGGCGAAAAACTGTTTTTT. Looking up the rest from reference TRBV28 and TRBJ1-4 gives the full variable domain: DVKVTQSSRYLVKRTGEKVFLECVQDMDHENMFWYRQDPGLGLRLIYFSYDVKMKEKGDIPEGYSVSREKKERFSLILESASTNQTSMYLCASSSQANPGEKLFFGSGTQLSVL.

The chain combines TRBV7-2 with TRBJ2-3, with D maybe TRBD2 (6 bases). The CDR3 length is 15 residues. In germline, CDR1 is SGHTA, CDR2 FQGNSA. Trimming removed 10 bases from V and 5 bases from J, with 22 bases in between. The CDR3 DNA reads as TGTGCCACGCTCTTCAACGGAGTTAGCGGAGATACGCAGTATTTT. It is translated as CATLFNGVSGDTQYF. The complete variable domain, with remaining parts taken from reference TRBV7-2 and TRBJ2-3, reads GAGVSQSPSNKVTEKGKDVELRCDPISGHTALYWYRQSLGQGLEFLIYFQGNSAPDKSGLPSDRFSAERTGGSVSTLTIQRTQQEDSAVYLCATLFNGVSGDTQYFGPGTRLTVL.

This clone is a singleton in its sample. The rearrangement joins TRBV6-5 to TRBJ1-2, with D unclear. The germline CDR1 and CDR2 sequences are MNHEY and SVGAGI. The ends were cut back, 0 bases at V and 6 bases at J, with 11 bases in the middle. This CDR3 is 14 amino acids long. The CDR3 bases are TGTGCCAGCAGTTACTCGCCTCTTAGGGATGGCTACACCTTC. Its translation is CASSYSPLRDGYTF.

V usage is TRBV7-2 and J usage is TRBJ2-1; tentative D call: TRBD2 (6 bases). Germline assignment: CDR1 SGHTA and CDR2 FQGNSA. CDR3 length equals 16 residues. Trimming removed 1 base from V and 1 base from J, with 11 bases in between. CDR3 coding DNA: TGTGCCAGCAGCTTAGGCGGCGGGATTTCCTACAATGAGCAGTTCTTC. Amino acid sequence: CASSLGGGISYNEQFF.

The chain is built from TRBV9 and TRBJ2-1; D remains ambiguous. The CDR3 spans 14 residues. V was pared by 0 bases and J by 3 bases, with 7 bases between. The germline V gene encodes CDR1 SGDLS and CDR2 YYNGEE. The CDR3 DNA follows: TGTGCCAGCAGCGTAGGTGGGATCTACAATGAGCAGTTCTTC. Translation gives CASSVGGIYNEQFF.

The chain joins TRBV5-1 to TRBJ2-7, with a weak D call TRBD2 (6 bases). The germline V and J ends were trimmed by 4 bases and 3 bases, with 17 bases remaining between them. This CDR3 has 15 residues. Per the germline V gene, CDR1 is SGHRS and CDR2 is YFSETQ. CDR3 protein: CASSPGLGGGYEQYF. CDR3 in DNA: TGCGCCAGCAGCCCCGGACTGGGAGGAGGCTACGAGCAGTACTTC.

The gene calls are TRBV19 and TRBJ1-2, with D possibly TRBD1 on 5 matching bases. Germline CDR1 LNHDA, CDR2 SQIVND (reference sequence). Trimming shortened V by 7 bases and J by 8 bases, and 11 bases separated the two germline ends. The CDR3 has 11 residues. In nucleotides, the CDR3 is TGTGCCAGTAACGGGGGATGGGGCTACACCTTC. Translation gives CASNGGWGYTF.

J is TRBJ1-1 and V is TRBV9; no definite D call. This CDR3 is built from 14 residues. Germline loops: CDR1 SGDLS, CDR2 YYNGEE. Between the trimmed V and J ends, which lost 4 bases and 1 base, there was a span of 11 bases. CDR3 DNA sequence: TGTGCCAGCAGCCCCGTGGCTTCGAACACTGAAGCTTTCTTT. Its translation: CASSPVASNTEAFF. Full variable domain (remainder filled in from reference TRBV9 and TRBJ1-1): DSGVTQTPKHLITATGQRVTLRCSPRSGDLSVYWYQQSLDQGLQFLIQYYNGEERAKGNILERFSAQQFPDLHSELNLSSLELGDSALYFCASSPVASNTEAFFGQGTRLTVV.